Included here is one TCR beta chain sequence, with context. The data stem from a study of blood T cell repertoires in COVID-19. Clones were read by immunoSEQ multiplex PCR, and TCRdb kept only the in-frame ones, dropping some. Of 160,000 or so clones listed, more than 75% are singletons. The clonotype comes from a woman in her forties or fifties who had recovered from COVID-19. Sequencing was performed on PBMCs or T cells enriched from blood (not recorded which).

The CDR3 loop is CASSQEGLAGPSYEQYF. DNA for the CDR3: TGTGCCAGCAGCCAAGAGGGGCTAGCGGGGCCGTCCTACGAGCAGTACTTC. V gene TRBV3-1 (or the pseudogene TRBV3-2) combines with J gene TRBJ2-7; TRBD2 matches at 9 bases. The CDR3 totals 17 residues. Germline V lookup: CDR1 LGHDT, CDR2 YNNKEL (reference sequence). J lost 1 base, V lost 0 bases, and 7 bases had no gene match.